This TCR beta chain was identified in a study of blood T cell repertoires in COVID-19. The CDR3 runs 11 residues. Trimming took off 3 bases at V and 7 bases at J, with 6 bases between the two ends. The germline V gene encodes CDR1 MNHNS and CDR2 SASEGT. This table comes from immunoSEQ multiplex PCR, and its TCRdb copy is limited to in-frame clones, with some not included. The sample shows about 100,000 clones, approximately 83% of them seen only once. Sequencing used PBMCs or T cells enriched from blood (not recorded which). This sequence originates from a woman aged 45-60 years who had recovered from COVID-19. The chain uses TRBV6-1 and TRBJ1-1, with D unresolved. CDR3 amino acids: CASSDEVEAFF. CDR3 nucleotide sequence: TGTGCCAGCAGTGATGAGGTTGAAGCTTTCTTT.